Following are 14 T cell receptor beta chains from one sample sequenced in a study of response to subunit inactivated influenza vaccine. TCRdb reprocessed the RT-PCR reads with MiXCR, giving one entry per CDR3 protein. In the table there are hundreds of thousands of distinct CDR3 sequences, about 7.6% of which are singletons. Sequenced material: PBMCs from blood, taken around 2 years after vaccination. The source of these receptors is a man between 50 and 69 years old who received an inactivated influenza vaccine.

Only a few counts were recorded for this clonotype. The V call is TRBV6-2 or TRBV6-3, the J call TRBJ2-2, with D maybe TRBD1 (6 bases). The germline gives CDR1 MNHEY, CDR2 SVGEGT. The V end lost 2 bases, the J end lost 2 bases, and 12 bases lay between the germline ends. This CDR3 comprises 16 residues. The CDR3 here is CASSYGMDSNTGELFF. In DNA form, the CDR3 reads TGTGCCAGCAGTTACGGCATGGACAGCAACACCGGGGAGCTGTTTTTT.

This clonotype occurred a few times. The chain employs TRBV6-2 or TRBV6-3 and TRBJ1-5; TRBD1 matches at 7 bases. The V gene's germline CDR1 is MNHEY and CDR2 SVGEGT. The CDR3 length is 15 residues. V lost 3 bases and J lost 2; bases outside the gene matches: 4. CDR3: CASSYIGQGNQPQHF. The CDR3 coding sequence is TGTGCCAGCAGTTATATTGGACAGGGCAATCAGCCCCAGCATTTT.

This sequence joins TRBV7-2 and TRBJ2-1; 8 nucleotides line up with TRBD2. The CDR3 has 15 amino acids. Trimming at V came to 3 bases and at J to 3 bases, leaving 4 bases not matched to a gene. Germline CDR1 reads SGHTA; CDR2 reads FQGNSA. This CDR3 is CASSFSSGFYNEQFF. For the CDR3, the DNA is TGTGCCAGCAGCTTTTCTAGCGGGTTCTACAATGAGCAGTTCTTC.

This clonotype has only a few counts. The chain joins TRBV5-1 to TRBJ2-7; 8 bases match TRBD2. This CDR3 comprises 16 residues. Trimming cost V 4 bases and J 6 bases; bases outside gene matches: 15. Germline V CDR1 and CDR2: SGHRS, YFSETQ. The chain's CDR3 is CASSTLPGLETAEQYF. The CDR3 DNA is TGCGCCAGCAGCACACTACCGGGACTAGAGACGGCCGAGCAGTACTTC.

This clonotype was counted at least ten times. The CDR3 sequence: CASRGTGASEAFF. The CDR3 region has the DNA TGCGCCAGCAGAGGGACAGGGGCTTCCGAAGCTTTCTTT. The chain employs TRBV4-3 and TRBJ1-1; TRBD1 agrees at 10 bases. Per the germline V gene, CDR1 is LGHNA and CDR2 is YSLEER. This CDR3 comprises 13 residues. V trimming: 6 bases; J trimming: 8 bases; junction bases outside the gene matches: 6.

V and J are TRBV20-1 and TRBJ2-1; TRBD2 matches 10 bases. Germline CDR1 and CDR2: DFQATT and SNEGSKA (reference sequence). The CDR3 spans 16 residues. Trimming took 0 bases from V and 6 from J; bases not matched to a gene: 8. CDR3 bases: TGCAGTGCTAGAGATGCCGTACTAGCGGGAAGCAATGAGCAGTTCTTC. This encodes CSARDAVLAGSNEQFF.

This clonotype appeared a few times. The CDR3 DNA reads as TGTGCCAGCAGCCAAGGGACAGGGCCTCTAGCTAACTATGGCTACACCTTC. Amino acids: CASSQGTGPLANYGYTF. The chain employs TRBV3-1 and TRBJ1-2; 8 bases map to TRBD1. Germline V gene sequence: CDR1 LGHDT, CDR2 YNNKEL (reference sequence). V was pared by 1 base and J by 0 bases, with 7 bases of the junction left unmatched. This CDR3 spans 17 amino acids.

The V and J genes are TRBV27 and TRBJ2-7; D gene unclear. The V end was cut by 1 base, the J end by 1 base, with 11 bases between. Germline CDR1 reads MNHEY; CDR2 reads SMNVEV (reference sequence). The length of the CDR3 is 15 residues. Here the CDR3 reads CASSLYPGWSYEQYF. The CDR3 DNA reads TGTGCCAGCAGTTTATACCCAGGTTGGTCCTACGAGCAGTACTTC.

This clonotype was counted between two and nine times. The chain employs TRBV20-1 and TRBJ1-2, with TRBD1 identical over 7 bases. This CDR3 spans 13 amino acids. V trimming: 5 bases; J trimming: 2 bases; junction bases outside the gene matches: 5. Per the germline V gene, CDR1 is DFQATT and CDR2 is SNEGSKA (reference sequence). This chain's CDR3 is CSAAQGGNYGYTF. For the CDR3, the DNA is TGCAGTGCTGCCCAGGGGGGAAACTATGGCTACACCTTC.

The chain links TRBV2 to TRBJ2-2, with TRBD2 as a possible D gene (5 bases). CDR3 length: 15 amino acids. V was trimmed by 6 bases and J by 0 bases, leaving 11 bases between them. Germline CDR1 and CDR2: SNHLY and FYNNEI. CDR3 loop: CASSKDSTNTGELFF. The CDR3 nucleotides are TGTGCCAGCAGCAAGGACTCGACGAACACCGGGGAGCTGTTTTTT.

A few counts support this clonotype. The V call is TRBV4-2, the J call TRBJ2-5, with TRBD2 matching 7 bases. Germline lookup yields CDR1 LGHNA and CDR2 YNFKEQ. The CDR3 consists of 15 residues. V was clipped by 0 bases and J by 5 bases; unmatched bases: 6. CDR3 protein: CASSQDFAGDETQYF. The DNA for the CDR3 is TGTGCCAGCAGCCAAGATTTTGCGGGAGATGAGACCCAGTACTTC.

Many counts were recorded for this clonotype. This chain uses TRBV12-3 or TRBV12-4 with TRBJ2-1; 10 bases line up with TRBD1. Trimming cost V 6 bases and J 4 bases; bases outside gene matches: 9. The CDR3 is 16 amino acids. The CDR3 loop is CASSPTGGQGYNEQFF. Here the CDR3 DNA reads TGTGCCAGCAGCCCAACCGGGGGACAGGGGTACAATGAGCAGTTCTTC.

This clonotype was recorded at least ten times. The rearrangement uses TRBV20-1 and TRBJ1-1; no firm D call. The CDR3 sequence is 12 residues long. In germline, CDR1 is DFQATT, CDR2 SNEGSKA (reference sequence). V was cut by 1 base and J by 10 bases, with 13 bases left in between. The CDR3, as DNA: TGCAGTGCTAGAGCGGCGCCCAGTTCAGCTTTCTTT. This sequence encodes CSARAAPSSAFF.

This clonotype was picked up many times. The chain combines TRBV20-1 with TRBJ1-5; TRBD1 agrees at 9 bases. The V gene end was trimmed by 5 bases and the J gene end by 4 bases; junction bases not matched to a gene: 6. The CDR3 spans 14 residues. Germline CDR1 DFQATT, CDR2 SNEGSKA (reference sequence). The DNA of the CDR3 is TGCAGTGCTCGACAGGGGGAAGTAAATCAGCCCCAGCATTTT. It encodes CSARQGEVNQPQHF.